This is a list of T cell receptor beta chains from one sample in a study of post-analysis software for immune sequencing data. TCRdb re-analysed the PCR reads in MiXCR, keeping a single row per CDR3 protein. The table lists roughly 700,000 distinct CDR3 sequences, 30% of them singletons. The sequencing input was blood. These TCRs come from a girl aged 10 to 17 with multiple sclerosis. The CDR3 runs from the conserved cysteine through the conserved F or W. Each record gives: V gene, D gene, J gene, clone size, CDR3 length, CDR3 protein, CDR3 DNA. The D gene is left open where the match is weak. Rows may omit the clone size; those that give it use once, few, many or a size class.

TRBV11-2,.,TRBJ2-5,few,15,CASSLGWGPRETQYF,TGTGCCAGCAGCTTGGGGTGGGGGCCCAGGGAGACCCAGTACTTC
TRBV6-4,TRBD2,TRBJ2-3,.,16,CASSPTSGGGADTQYF,TGTGCCAGCAGTCCTACGAGCGGGGGAGGGGCAGATACGCAGTATTTT
TRBV20-1,.,TRBJ2-7,.,13,CSARVQGVGEQYF,TGCAGTGCTAGAGTTCAGGGTGTGGGGGAGCAGTACTTC
TRBV13,TRBD1,TRBJ2-7,few,15,CASSTGTGGLYEQYF,TGTGCCAGCAGCACCGGGACAGGGGGTCTCTACGAGCAGTACTTC
TRBV5-6,.,TRBJ1-1,few,14,CASSLPGTYTEAFF,TGTGCCAGCAGCTTGCCCGGGACCTACACTGAAGCTTTCTTT
TRBV25-1,TRBD2,TRBJ2-1,few,19,CASRGGTSGRATSYNEQFF,TGTGCCAGCAGGGGGGGGACTAGCGGGAGGGCTACCTCCTACAATGAGCAGTTCTTC
TRBV7-2,.,TRBJ2-5,few,12,CASSFRSGTQYF,TGTGCCAGCAGCTTCAGATCGGGGACCCAGTACTTC
TRBV28,TRBD1,TRBJ2-4,.,15,CASTRDSLAKNIQYF,TGTGCCAGCACCCGGGACAGTCTAGCCAAAAACATTCAGTACTTC
TRBV10-1,.,TRBJ2-1,many,15,CASSEWTGGINEQFF,TGCGCCAGCAGTGAGTGGACAGGAGGGATTAATGAGCAGTTCTTC
TRBV10-3,.,TRBJ2-7,.,13,CASTGQRRYEQYF,TGTGCCAGCACAGGACAGAGGAGGTACGAGCAGTACTTC
TRBV6-1,.,TRBJ2-4,.,13,CASSEIRKNIQYF,TGTGCCAGCAGTGAAATCAGAAAAAACATTCAGTACTTC
TRBV28,.,TRBJ1-1,.,15,CASSLLRRVNTEAFF,TGTGCCAGCAGTTTACTTAGGCGGGTGAACACTGAAGCTTTCTTT